The sequence of this T cell receptor (beta chain) was determined in a study of T cells after posttransplantation cyclophosphamide. CDR3 length: 13 amino acids. With V trimmed by 5 bases and J by 5 bases, 4 bases remained unmatched. CDR1 is MNHNY and CDR2 is SVGAGI in the germline V gene (reference sequence). This clone was detected ten times or more. Its antigen is currently unknown. Study observations and caveats: Blood and skin or GI T cell repertoires showed limited TRB overlap.

A marrow graft followed busulfan-fludarabine conditioning, with cyclophosphamide on days +3 and +4. Profiling relied on immunoSEQ multiplex PCR, and the TCRdb table lists in-frame clones only, not all of them. The sample yields 1,500 to 2,000 clones, without any singletons. V usage is TRBV6-6 and J usage is TRBJ2-5; TRBD1 aligns across 8 bases. The clonotype was recovered from a female patient between 55 and 75 years old who received an allogeneic stem cell transplant from a related donor and was CMV-positive. Some of these T cells may belong to the graft donor. Sequenced material: PBMCs, taken roughly 35 days after allogeneic stem cell transplant with posttransplant cyclophosphamide. The CDR3 sequence is CASSQGAVETQYF. The CDR3 nucleotides are TGTGCCAGCAGTCAGGGGGCGGTGGAGACCCAGTACTTC.